The clone carrying this T cell receptor (beta chain) has only one observation. This sample is part of a study of blood T cell repertoires in COVID-19. Germline loops: CDR1 GTSNPN, CDR2 SVGIG (reference sequence). The CDR3 is 14 amino acids. The V and J ends lost 2 bases and 3 bases respectively, with 11 bases between them. Generated by immunoSEQ multiplex PCR, the TCRdb table keeps only in-frame clones and is missing some. The sample has about 240,000 clones, roughly 80% seen once; the top ten hold about 4.8%. Sample: peripheral blood. This rearrangement joins TRBV30 to TRBJ1-5; tentative D call: TRBD1 (6 bases). The origin of this receptor is a woman in her seventies with acute or convalescent COVID-19. CDR3 DNA sequence: TGTGCCTGGAGTCGGGACATGGACAATCAGCCCCAGCATTTT. It encodes CAWSRDMDNQPQHF.